The entry below describes one T cell receptor (beta chain). Its matching antigen is unknown. These data originate in a study of shared clonotypes between healthy human individuals. Donors comprised healthy HIV-negative adults lacking recent acute infections or vaccinations. Study outcomes and limitations: Depth was large, yet rarefaction showed that sorted-subset sequencing was incomplete. The sole specimen, blood, was sampled, and tissue repertoires likely differ.

Profiled with immunoSEQ multiplex PCR; TCRdb holds only in-frame clones, not every one. Counted here are 950,000 to 1,100,000 clones, approximately 72% occurring once; the ten biggest clones make up roughly 1.4%. This clonotype was sampled from a man younger than 30 in good health. Sequenced: memory CD4+ T cells sorted from blood. Indicated subset: CD45RA-negative fraction.

The CDR3 loop reads CASSVAGGGGSPLHF. The CDR3 DNA reads as TGTGCCAGCAGCGTAGCAGGGGGAGGGGGTTCACCCCTCCACTTT. The V call is TRBV9, the J call TRBJ1-6, with 7 bases that match TRBD1. This CDR3 has 15 amino acids. V trimming: 0 bases; J trimming: 9 bases; junction bases outside the gene matches: 6. The germline CDR1 and CDR2 sequences are SGDLS and YYNGEE.